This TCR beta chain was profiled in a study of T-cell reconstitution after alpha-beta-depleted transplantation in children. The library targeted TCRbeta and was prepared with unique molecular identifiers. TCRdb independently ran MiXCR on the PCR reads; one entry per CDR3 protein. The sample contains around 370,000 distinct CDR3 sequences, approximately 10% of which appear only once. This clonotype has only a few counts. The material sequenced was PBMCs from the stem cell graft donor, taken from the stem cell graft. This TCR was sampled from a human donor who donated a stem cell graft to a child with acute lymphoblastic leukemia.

CDR3 sequence reads: CASSLRPLYEQYF. In DNA form, the CDR3 reads TGCGCCAGCAGCCTCCGGCCCCTCTACGAGCAGTACTTC. The chain employs TRBV4-1 and TRBJ2-7; D gene unclear. CDR1 and CDR2 (germline): MGHRA, YSYEKL. Trimming cost V 4 bases and J 3 bases, with 10 bases left between them. The CDR3 runs 13 residues.